This entry is about one T cell receptor (beta chain). What it binds is not known. Each TRB cDNA library was prepared by 5' RACE (with UMI labels). TCRdb reprocessed the 5' RACE reads and reports one entry per CDR3 protein, with no DNA. Recorded for this sample: more than 65,000 distinct CDR3 sequences. Per the germline V gene, CDR1 is MGHRA and CDR2 is YSYEKL. This CDR3 region has 14 residues. This sample was taken from a study of CXCR3-negative and CXCR3-positive naive CD8 T cells. Study conclusions and caveats: Diversity ran similarly high across both naive subsets but far lower in memory CD8+ cells.

Definition of naive CD8+ T cells rested on a CD45RO-CCR7+CD27+CD95- profile. The J gene is TRBJ2-5, the V gene TRBV4-1; TCRdb lists TRBD2, though no DNA is available to test this call. Sequences were obtained from naive CXCR3- CD8+ T cells from blood. Subset described: CD45RO-CCR7+CD27+CD95- naive CD8+ T cells lacking CXCR3 (TNR3-). The origin of this receptor is a human donor in good health. Some clones in this sample may be carry-over from other donors' samples. The CDR3 sequence is CASSLGGLEETQYF.